The rows below give T cell receptor beta chains drawn from one sample of a study of human T cells and chemical hapten exposure. TCRdb passed the RACE reads through MiXCR, listing each CDR3 protein once. The sample records about 84,000 distinct CDR3 sequences, 10% to 11% being singletons. The sample was whole blood, taken in connection with sensitization to the hapten diphenylcyclopropenone (DPC). The receptors come from a woman in her 50s with alopecia areata. Some clones in this sample may be carry-over from other donors' samples. The CDR3 runs from the conserved cysteine through the conserved F or W. Each record gives: clone size, J gene, V gene, D gene, CDR3 DNA, CDR3 protein. A D gene is named only where the DNA matches it firmly. Size values are once, few and many counts, or a class for expanded clones, and some rows have none.

>few|TRBJ2-7|TRBV7-2|NA
TGTGCCAGCAGCTTATTCGCGGCCTACGAGCAGTACTTC
CASSLFAAYEQYF
>few|TRBJ2-4|TRBV27|TRBD1
TGTGCCAGCAGTATTGACAGGGCCCCCCAAAACATTCGGTACTTC
CASSIDRAPQNIRYF
>NA|TRBJ1-5|TRBV7-9|NA
TGTGCCAGCAGCTCCGGTGGGAGTCAGCCCCAGCATTTT
CASSSGGSQPQHF
>few|TRBJ2-1|TRBV5-1|TRBD2
TGCGCCAGCAGCTTGTCCGGGACTAGCGGGAGACTCTCCTACAATGAGCAGTTCTTC
CASSLSGTSGRLSYNEQFF
>NA|TRBJ2-3|TRBV5-1|NA
TGCGCCAGCAGCTTGGAAGGCGGGAAGACAGATACGCAGTATTTT
CASSLEGGKTDTQYF
>NA|TRBJ1-1|TRBV20-1|TRBD1
TGCAGTGCTAGTCCTACGGGACAGGGCCTATGGAACACTGAAGCTTTCTTT
CSASPTGQGLWNTEAFF
>NA|TRBJ2-7|TRBV28|NA
TGTGCCAGCAGCCTGGACGGACCCTACGAGCAGTACTTC
CASSLDGPYEQYF
>many|TRBJ2-5|TRBV29-1|NA
TGCAGCGCTGGGGCGAACCAAGAGACCCAGTACTTC
CSAGANQETQYF
>few|TRBJ2-3|TRBV28|NA
TGTGCCAGCAGCCCGACCGTGATGGATACGCAGTATTTT
CASSPTVMDTQYF
>few|TRBJ2-7|TRBV6-4|TRBD2
TGTGCCAGCAGTGAATCTAGCGGGACCTCTTTTCCCTACGAGCAGTACTTC
CASSESSGTSFPYEQYF
>NA|TRBJ2-7|TRBV28|NA
TGTGCCACCCTGGGACGGATGTACGAGCAGTACTTC
CATLGRMYEQYF
>NA|TRBJ2-2|TRBV12-3/TRBV12-4|TRBD1
TGTGCCACCAGTGGACAGGGGGCGAGGACCGGGGAGCTGTTTTTT
CATSGQGARTGELFF
>NA|TRBJ2-7|TRBV11-2|NA
TGTGCCAGCAGCTTAGTTCTGGGATACGAGCAGTGCTTC
CASSLVLGYEQCF
>NA|TRBJ2-7|TRBV2|NA
TGTGCCAGCAGTGAAGCGAGGGCAGGGCGTACCTACGAGCAGTACTTC
CASSEARAGRTYEQYF
>few|TRBJ2-1|TRBV25-1|TRBD2
TGTGCCACCGGGGGGGGCACCAATGAGCAGTTCTTC
CATGGGTNEQFF
>many|TRBJ2-1|TRBV23-1|TRBD1
TGCGCCAGTGAGATGGACAGGGGACGGAATGAGCAGTTCTTC
CASEMDRGRNEQFF
>many|TRBJ1-3|TRBV7-2|NA
TGTGCCAGCAGCTTAAGCAGGGACGGAAACACCATATATTTT
CASSLSRDGNTIYF
>NA|TRBJ2-7|TRBV6-2/TRBV6-3|TRBD2
TGTGCCAGCACCTACCAGCGGGAGGCCTACGAGCAGTACTTC
CASTYQREAYEQYF
>few|TRBJ1-2|TRBV29-1|NA
TGCAGCGTTGTGAGGGCTACGTATGGCTACACCTTC
CSVVRATYGYTF
>many|TRBJ1-3|TRBV12-3/TRBV12-4|NA
TGTGCCAGCAGGCTAACCGGGACGAATGGAAACACCATATATTTT
CASRLTGTNGNTIYF
>few|TRBJ2-1|TRBV24-1|TRBD1
TGTGCCACCAGCTTCCGGGACAGGGGTGATGAGCAGTTCTTC
CATSFRDRGDEQFF
>many|TRBJ2-2|TRBV27|NA
TGTGCCAGCAGTTTCGGACGCTGGAACACCGGGGAGCTGTTTTTT
CASSFGRWNTGELFF
>many|TRBJ2-7|TRBV6-5|NA
TGTGCCATCACCGGGCTTCGGGGCGAGCAGTACTTC
CAITGLRGEQYF
>many|TRBJ2-5|TRBV7-9|TRBD2
TGTGCCAGCAGCTTAGAAGGGACTAGCGGGTACCAAGAGACCCAGTACTTC
CASSLEGTSGYQETQYF
>few|TRBJ1-5|TRBV19|TRBD1
TGTGCCAGTAGTCGACAGGGTACTCAGCCCCAGCATTTT
CASSRQGTQPQHF
>once|TRBJ1-5|TRBV9|NA
TGTGCCAGCAGCGTAGGTGGAGGGCTGCTTCAGCCCCAGCATTTT
CASSVGGGLLQPQHF
>many|TRBJ2-1|TRBV20-1|TRBD2
TGCAGTGCCCCCGGGACTAGCGGGGCCTTCTCCTACAATGAGCAGTTCTTC
CSAPGTSGAFSYNEQFF
>NA|TRBJ1-2|TRBV20-1|TRBD1
TGCAGTGCTAGCCTGCCGGGACAGCCTAACTATGGCTACACCTTC
CSASLPGQPNYGYTF
>many|TRBJ2-7|TRBV6-6|TRBD2
TGTGCCAGCAGTCCGGGACTAGCGGGAGCGAACGAGCAGTACTTC
CASSPGLAGANEQYF
>many|TRBJ2-1|TRBV10-3|NA
TGTGCCATCAGTGAGTCCTGGGGGGCCTCCTACAATGAGCAGTTCTTC
CAISESWGASYNEQFF
>many|TRBJ1-2|TRBV11-2|NA
TGTGCCAGCAGCTTAGATCCGGGCACCCCTTCCTATGGCTACACCTTC
CASSLDPGTPSYGYTF
>many|TRBJ2-1|TRBV7-2|NA
TGTGCCAGCAGCCAACGACCGGGTGGCGGTGAGCAGTTCTTC
CASSQRPGGGEQFF
>NA|TRBJ1-5|TRBV11-3|TRBD1
TGTGCCAGCAGCTTAGATATGACAGGGCTCAATCAGCCCCAGCATTTT
CASSLDMTGLNQPQHF
>many|TRBJ2-5|TRBV24-1|NA
TGTGCCACCAGTGATTCAATCGTCCCCCAAGAGACCCAGTACTTC
CATSDSIVPQETQYF
>NA|TRBJ1-5|TRBV10-3|NA
TGTGCCATCAGTGGGACCGTGGACAATCAGCCCCAGCATTTT
CAISGTVDNQPQHF
>many|TRBJ2-3|TRBV6-1|TRBD2
TGTGCCAGCTCGGGAGCGGGAGCGATTACAGATACGCAGTATTTT
CASSGAGAITDTQYF
>NA|TRBJ2-1|TRBV19|NA
TGTGCCAGTAGTTTGGCTATTACGGGTGAGCAGTTCTTC
CASSLAITGEQFF
>many|TRBJ1-2|TRBV20-1|TRBD1
TGCAGTGCCCATCGTACAGGGGTCAATGGCTACACCTTC
CSAHRTGVNGYTF
>NA|TRBJ1-5|TRBV20-1|NA
TGCAGTGCTATAAGTGCCAATCAGCCCCAGCATTTT
CSAISANQPQHF
>many|TRBJ2-3|TRBV24-1|NA
TGTGCCACCAGTGATTTTATTGCGGGACCCACAGATACGCAGTATTTT
CATSDFIAGPTDTQYF
>NA|TRBJ2-7|TRBV2|NA
TGTGCCAGCAGTGACCCCTACGAGCAGTACTTC
CASSDPYEQYF
>NA|TRBJ2-5|TRBV9|NA
TGTGCCAGCAGCTCCTCCCGCCAGGGGACCGGGGAGACCCAGTACTTC
CASSSSRQGTGETQYF
>few|TRBJ2-3|TRBV29-1|NA
TGCAGCGTTGAGCCCGGGACAGATACGCAGTATTTT
CSVEPGTDTQYF
>NA|TRBJ1-5|TRBV6-1|NA
TGTGCCAGCAGGGGATGGGGGGGCGAACAGCCCCAGCATTTT
CASRGWGGEQPQHF
>many|TRBJ2-3|TRBV13|NA
TGTGCCAGCAGCTTAGAGAACAGGGTTGCAGATACGCAGTATTTT
CASSLENRVADTQYF
>few|TRBJ2-3|TRBV7-2|NA
TGTGCCAGCAGCTATCGGCGTGGGAAAGATACGCAGTATTTT
CASSYRRGKDTQYF
>few|TRBJ2-5|TRBV4-3|TRBD2
TGCGCCAGCAGCCAAGATATGGGACTAGCCCAGTACTTC
CASSQDMGLAQYF
>NA|TRBJ2-7|TRBV10-3|NA
TGTGCCACCCGACAGAGCTCCTACGAGCAGTACTTC
CATRQSSYEQYF
>few|TRBJ2-1|TRBV11-2|TRBD1
TGTGCCAGCAGCTTTGGACAGGGGGTTGAGTTCTTC
CASSFGQGVEFF
>many|TRBJ2-7|TRBV12-3/TRBV12-4|NA
TGTGCCAGCAGCCGGCCCGGGCCGCTATACGAGCAGTACTTC
CASSRPGPLYEQYF
>NA|TRBJ2-3|TRBV29-1|NA
TGCAGCGTTGTCCCCGGGAAGACGGATACGCAGTATTTT
CSVVPGKTDTQYF